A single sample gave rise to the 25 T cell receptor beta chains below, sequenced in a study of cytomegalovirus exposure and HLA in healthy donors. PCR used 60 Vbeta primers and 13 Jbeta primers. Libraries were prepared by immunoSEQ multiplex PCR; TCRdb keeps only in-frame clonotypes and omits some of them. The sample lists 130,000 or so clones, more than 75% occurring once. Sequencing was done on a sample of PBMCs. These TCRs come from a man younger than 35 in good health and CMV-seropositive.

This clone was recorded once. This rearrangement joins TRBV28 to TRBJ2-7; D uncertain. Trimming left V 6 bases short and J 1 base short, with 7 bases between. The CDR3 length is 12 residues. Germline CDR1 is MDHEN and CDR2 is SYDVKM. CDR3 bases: TGTGCCAGCAGCGACGGGTCCTACGAGCAGTACTTC. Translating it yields CASSDGSYEQYF.

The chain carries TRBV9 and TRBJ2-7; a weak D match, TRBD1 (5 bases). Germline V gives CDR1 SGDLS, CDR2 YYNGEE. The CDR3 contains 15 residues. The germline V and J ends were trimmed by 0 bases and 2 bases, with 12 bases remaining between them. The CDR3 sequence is CASSVGATETYEQYF. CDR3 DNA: TGTGCCAGCAGCGTAGGTGCGACAGAGACCTACGAGCAGTACTTC.

The CDR3 DNA is TGTGCCAGCACCCCTGGCCGGGGAGTCCGAGAGACCCAGTACTTC. It translates to CASTPGRGVRETQYF. The J gene is TRBJ2-5, the V gene TRBV28, with D perhaps matching TRBD2 (5 bases). Per germline, CDR1 MDHEN and CDR2 SYDVKM. The CDR3 totals 15 residues. The ends were cut back, 7 bases at V and 4 bases at J, with 19 bases in the middle.

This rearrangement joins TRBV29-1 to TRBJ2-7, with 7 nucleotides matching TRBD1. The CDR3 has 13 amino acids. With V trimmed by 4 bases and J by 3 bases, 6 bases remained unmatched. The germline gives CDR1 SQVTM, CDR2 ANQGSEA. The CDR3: CSVGQGLFYEQYF. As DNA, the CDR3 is TGCAGCGTTGGACAGGGCCTATTCTACGAGCAGTACTTC.

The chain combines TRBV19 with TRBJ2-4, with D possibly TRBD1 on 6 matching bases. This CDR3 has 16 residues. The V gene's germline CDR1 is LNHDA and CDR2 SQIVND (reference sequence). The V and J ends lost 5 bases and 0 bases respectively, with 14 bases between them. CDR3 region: CASSPRQALAKNIQYF. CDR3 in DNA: TGTGCCAGTAGTCCCAGACAGGCCTTAGCCAAAAACATTCAGTACTTC.

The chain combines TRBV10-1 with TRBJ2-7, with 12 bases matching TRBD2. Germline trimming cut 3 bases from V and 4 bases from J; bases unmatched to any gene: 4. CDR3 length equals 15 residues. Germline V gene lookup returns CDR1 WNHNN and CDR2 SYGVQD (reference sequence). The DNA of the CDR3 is TGCGCCAGCAGTGACATTACTAGCGGGAGGTACGAGCAGTACTTC. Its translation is CASSDITSGRYEQYF.

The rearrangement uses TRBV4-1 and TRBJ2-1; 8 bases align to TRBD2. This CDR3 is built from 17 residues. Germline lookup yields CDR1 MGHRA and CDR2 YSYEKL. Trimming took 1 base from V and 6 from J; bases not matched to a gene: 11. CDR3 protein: CASSQVRFGGRINEQFF. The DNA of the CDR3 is TGCGCCAGCAGCCAAGTTCGGTTTGGCGGGAGGATCAATGAGCAGTTCTTC.

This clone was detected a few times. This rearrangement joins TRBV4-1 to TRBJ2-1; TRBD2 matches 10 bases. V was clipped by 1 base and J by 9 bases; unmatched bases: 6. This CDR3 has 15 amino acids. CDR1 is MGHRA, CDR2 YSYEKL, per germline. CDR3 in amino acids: CASSQGPSGSFEQFF. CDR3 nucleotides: TGCGCCAGCAGCCAAGGGCCTAGCGGGAGCTTTGAGCAGTTCTTC.

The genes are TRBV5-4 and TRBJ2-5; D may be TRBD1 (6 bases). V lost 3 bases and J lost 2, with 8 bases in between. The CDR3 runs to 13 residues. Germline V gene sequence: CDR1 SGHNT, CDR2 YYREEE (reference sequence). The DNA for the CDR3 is TGTGCCAGCAGCTCAGGACAGCAAGAGACCCAGTACTTC. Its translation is CASSSGQQETQYF. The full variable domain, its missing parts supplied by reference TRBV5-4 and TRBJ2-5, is ETGVTQSPTHLIKTRGQQVTLRCSSQSGHNTVSWYQQALGQGPQFIFQYYREEENGRGNFPPRFSGLQFPNYSSELNVNALELDDSALYLCASSSGQQETQYFGPGTRLLVL.

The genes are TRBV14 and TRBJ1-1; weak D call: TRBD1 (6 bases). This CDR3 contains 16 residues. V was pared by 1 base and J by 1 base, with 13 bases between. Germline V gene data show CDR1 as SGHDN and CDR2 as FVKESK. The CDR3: CASSQVGALGNTEAFF. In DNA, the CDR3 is TGTGCCAGCAGCCAAGTGGGGGCTTTGGGGAACACTGAAGCTTTCTTT.

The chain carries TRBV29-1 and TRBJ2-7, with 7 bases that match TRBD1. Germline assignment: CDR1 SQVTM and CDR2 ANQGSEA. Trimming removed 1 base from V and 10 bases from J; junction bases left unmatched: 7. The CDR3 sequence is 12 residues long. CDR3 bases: TGCAGCGTTGAAGGACAGGGTGGAGAACAGTACTTC. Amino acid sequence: CSVEGQGGEQYF.

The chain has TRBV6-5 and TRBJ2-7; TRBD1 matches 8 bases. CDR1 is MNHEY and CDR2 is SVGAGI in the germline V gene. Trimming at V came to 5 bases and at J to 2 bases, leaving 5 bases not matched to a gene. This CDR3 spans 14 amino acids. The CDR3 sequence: CASSTPTGAYEQYF. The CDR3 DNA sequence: TGTGCCAGCAGTACCCCGACAGGGGCCTACGAGCAGTACTTC.

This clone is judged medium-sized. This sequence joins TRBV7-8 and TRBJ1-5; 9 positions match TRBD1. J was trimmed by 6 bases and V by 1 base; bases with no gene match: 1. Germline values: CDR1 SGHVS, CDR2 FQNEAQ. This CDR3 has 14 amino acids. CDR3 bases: TGTGCCAGCAGCTTAGACAGGGGGCTTCAGCCCCAGCATTTT. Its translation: CASSLDRGLQPQHF.

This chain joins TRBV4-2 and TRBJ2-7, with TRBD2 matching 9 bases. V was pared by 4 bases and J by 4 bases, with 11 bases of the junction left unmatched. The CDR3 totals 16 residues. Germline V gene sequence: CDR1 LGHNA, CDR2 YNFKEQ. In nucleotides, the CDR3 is TGTGCCAGCAGCCCATCTTTAAGCGGGAGGTGGTACGAGCAGTACTTC. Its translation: CASSPSLSGRWYEQYF.

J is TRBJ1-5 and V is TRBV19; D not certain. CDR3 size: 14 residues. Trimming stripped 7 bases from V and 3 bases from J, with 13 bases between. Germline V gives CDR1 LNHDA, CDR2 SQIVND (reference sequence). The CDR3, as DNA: TGTGCCAGTACCCCCGCGGGGTACAATCAGCCCCAGCATTTT. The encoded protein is CASTPAGYNQPQHF.

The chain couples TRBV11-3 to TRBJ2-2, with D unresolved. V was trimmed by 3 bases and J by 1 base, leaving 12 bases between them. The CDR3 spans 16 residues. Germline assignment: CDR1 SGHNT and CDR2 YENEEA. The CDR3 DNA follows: TGTGCCAGCAGCTTTAACTCCCCCTTGAACACCGGGGAGCTGTTTTTT. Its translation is CASSFNSPLNTGELFF.

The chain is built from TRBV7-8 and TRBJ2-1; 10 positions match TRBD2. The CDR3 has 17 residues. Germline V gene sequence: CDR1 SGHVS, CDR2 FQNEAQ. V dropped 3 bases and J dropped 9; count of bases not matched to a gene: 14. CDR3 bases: TGTGCCAGCAGCTTGGGACTAGCGTCTCCCCGGGCGAGTGAGCAGTTCTTC. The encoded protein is CASSLGLASPRASEQFF. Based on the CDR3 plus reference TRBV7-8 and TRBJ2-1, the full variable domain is GAGVSQSPRYKVAKRGQDVALRCDPISGHVSLFWYQQALGQGPEFLTYFQNEAQLDKSGLPSDRFFAERPEGSVSTLKIQRTQQEDSAVYLCASSLGLASPRASEQFFGPGTRLTVL.

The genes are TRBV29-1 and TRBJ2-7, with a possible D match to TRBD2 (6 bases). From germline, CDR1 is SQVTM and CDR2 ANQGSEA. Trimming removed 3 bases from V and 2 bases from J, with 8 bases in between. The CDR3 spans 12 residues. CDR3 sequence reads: CSVEGEAYEQYF. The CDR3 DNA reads TGCAGCGTTGAGGGGGAGGCCTACGAGCAGTACTTC.

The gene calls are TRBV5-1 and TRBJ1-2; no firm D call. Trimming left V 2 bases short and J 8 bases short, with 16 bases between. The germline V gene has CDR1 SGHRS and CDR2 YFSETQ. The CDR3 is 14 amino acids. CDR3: CASSLSGPLEGYTF. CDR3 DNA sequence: TGCGCCAGCAGCTTATCAGGCCCCCTCGAGGGCTACACCTTC.

The CDR3 reads CASSRGDRVIQETQYF. The CDR3 bases are TGTGCCAGTAGTAGGGGAGACAGGGTAATCCAAGAGACCCAGTACTTC. V usage is TRBV19 and J usage is TRBJ2-5; the match to TRBD1 covers 7 bases. V lost 4 bases and J lost 1; bases outside the gene matches: 9. The CDR3 is made up of 16 amino acids. In germline, CDR1 is LNHDA, CDR2 SQIVND (reference sequence).

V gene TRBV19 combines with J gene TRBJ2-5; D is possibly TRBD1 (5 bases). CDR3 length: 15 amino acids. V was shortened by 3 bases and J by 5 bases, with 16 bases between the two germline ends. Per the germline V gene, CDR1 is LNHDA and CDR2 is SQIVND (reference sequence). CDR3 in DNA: TGTGCCAGTAGTATCCGACTGGACACTGGGGAGACCCAGTACTTC. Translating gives CASSIRLDTGETQYF.

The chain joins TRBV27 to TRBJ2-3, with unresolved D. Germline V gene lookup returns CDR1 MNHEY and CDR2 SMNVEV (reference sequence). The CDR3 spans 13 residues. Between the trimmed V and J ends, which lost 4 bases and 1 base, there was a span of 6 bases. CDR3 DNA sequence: TGTGCCAGCAGTTCGCCAGGCACAGATACGCAGTATTTT. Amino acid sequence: CASSSPGTDTQYF.

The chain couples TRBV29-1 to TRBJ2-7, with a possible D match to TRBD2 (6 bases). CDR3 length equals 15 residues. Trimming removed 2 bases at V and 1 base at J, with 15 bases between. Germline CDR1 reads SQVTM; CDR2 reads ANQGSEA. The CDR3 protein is CSVEMEGSPSYEQYF. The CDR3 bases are TGCAGCGTTGAAATGGAGGGAAGCCCGTCCTACGAGCAGTACTTC.

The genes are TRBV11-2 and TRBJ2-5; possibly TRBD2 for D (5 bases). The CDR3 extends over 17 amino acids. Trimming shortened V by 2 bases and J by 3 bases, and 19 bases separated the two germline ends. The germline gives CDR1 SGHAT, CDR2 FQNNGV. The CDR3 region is CASSLLKVGRREETQYF. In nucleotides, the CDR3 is TGTGCCAGCAGCTTACTTAAGGTCGGACGGCGGGAAGAGACCCAGTACTTC.

CDR3 in DNA: TGTGCCAGCGGTACTACAGGGGGCGGTCAGCCCCAGCATTTT. Its translation: CASGTTGGGQPQHF. The chain is built from TRBV2 and TRBJ1-5, with 9 bases lining up with TRBD1. The length of the CDR3 is 14 residues. V lost 8 bases and J lost 6; bases outside the gene matches: 8. Germline CDR1 is SNHLY and CDR2 is FYNNEI.